Presented here are 9 T cell receptor beta chains from one specimen sequenced in a study. Cells sorted as Tregs were CD4+, CD25+ and CD127-/low. The TRBV12-4/TRBJ1-2 clonotypes were amplified using barcode primers with ligated adaptors. TCRdb reprocessed the multiplex PCR reads via MiXCR and lists one record per CDR3 protein. The table records under 900 distinct CDR3 sequences, roughly a tenth of them present only once. Sequencing input: Tregs sorted from blood. These receptors came from a female donor with breast cancer.

This clonotype was seen more than once but under ten times. The chain couples TRBV12-3 or TRBV12-4 to TRBJ1-2; a weak D match, TRBD1 (5 bases). The ends were cut back, 5 bases at V and 3 bases at J, with 13 bases in the middle. CDR3 size: 14 residues. CDR3 in amino acids: CASSAGTLDYGYTF. In nucleotides, the CDR3 is TGTGCCAGCAGTGCCGGGACTCTGGACTATGGCTACACCTTC.

This clonotype appeared many times. V is TRBV12-3 or TRBV12-4 and J is TRBJ1-2; D remains unclear. CDR3 length: 11 amino acids. Trimming shortened V by 6 bases and J by 5 bases, and 7 bases separated the two germline ends. The DNA of the CDR3 is TGTGCCAGCAGCGAGAAGTATGGCTACACCTTC. Translating it yields CASSEKYGYTF.

This clonotype is large. The chain couples TRBV12-3 or TRBV12-4 to TRBJ1-2; D call uncertain. V was cut by 7 bases and J by 8 bases, with 11 bases left in between. This CDR3 region has 11 residues. The CDR3 loop reads CASMRAMGYTF. CDR3 in DNA: TGTGCCAGCATGAGGGCTATGGGCTACACCTTC.

This clonotype is large (0.1 to 1%) within its sample. The chain employs TRBV12-3 or TRBV12-4 and TRBJ1-2; D is ambiguous. CDR3 length: 15 amino acids. Deletions cut 3 bases from V and 4 bases from J, with 15 bases between. This CDR3 reads CASSFRAGSGYGYTF. DNA of the CDR3: TGTGCCAGCAGTTTCCGGGCGGGGAGTGGCTATGGCTACACCTTC.

This clonotype is categorized as large. The chain has TRBV12-3 or TRBV12-4 and TRBJ1-2, with D tentatively TRBD1 (6 bases). The V gene lost 5 bases and the J gene lost 8 bases, with 18 bases spanning the gap. The CDR3 spans 14 residues. The CDR3: CASSLTSNRAGYTF. DNA of the CDR3: TGTGCCAGCAGTCTGACATCGAACAGGGCCGGCTACACCTTC.

The chain has TRBV12-3 or TRBV12-4 and TRBJ1-2; TRBD1 matches 8 bases. V lost 1 base, J lost 9 bases, and 7 bases stayed unmatched. The CDR3 totals 14 residues. The CDR3 loop is CASSLGPGQASYTF. The CDR3 DNA sequence: TGTGCCAGCAGTTTAGGACCGGGACAGGCCAGCTACACCTTC.

This clonotype rates as medium-sized (0.01 to 0.1%). The chain uses TRBV12-3 or TRBV12-4 and TRBJ1-2; tentative D call: TRBD1 (5 bases). Deletions cut 6 bases from V and 8 bases from J, with 16 bases between. The CDR3 is 13 amino acids. CDR3 in amino acids: CASSPTGRGGYTF. Here the CDR3 DNA reads TGTGCCAGCAGCCCCACAGGCCGTGGCGGCTACACCTTC.

This clonotype is labeled medium-sized. The rearrangement uses TRBV12-3 or TRBV12-4 and TRBJ1-2; the match to TRBD1 covers 8 bases. CDR3 length: 14 residues. The V segment lost 6 bases and the J segment 5 bases; nucleotides outside the gene matches: 8. The CDR3 region has the DNA TGTGCCAGCAGCCCGGGGACAGGAAGATATGGCTACACCTTC. Amino acids: CASSPGTGRYGYTF.

In its sample, this clonotype is large. The chain links TRBV12-3 or TRBV12-4 to TRBJ1-2, with D possibly TRBD1 on 6 matching bases. The CDR3 has 13 residues. V lost 6 bases, J lost 3 bases, and 11 bases lay in between. Here the CDR3 reads CASRSRGDYGYTF. As DNA, the CDR3 is TGTGCCAGCAGGTCCAGGGGAGACTATGGCTACACCTTC.